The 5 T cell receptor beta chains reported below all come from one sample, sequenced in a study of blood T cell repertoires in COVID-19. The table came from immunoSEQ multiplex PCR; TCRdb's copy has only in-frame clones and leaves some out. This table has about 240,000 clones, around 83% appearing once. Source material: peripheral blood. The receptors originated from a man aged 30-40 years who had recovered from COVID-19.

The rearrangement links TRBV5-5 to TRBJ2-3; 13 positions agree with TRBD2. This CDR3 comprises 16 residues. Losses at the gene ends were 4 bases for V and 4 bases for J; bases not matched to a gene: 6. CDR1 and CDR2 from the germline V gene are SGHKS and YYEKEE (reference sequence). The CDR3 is CASSTGLAGLSDTQYF. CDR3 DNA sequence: TGTGCCAGCAGCACGGGACTAGCGGGGCTGTCAGATACGCAGTATTTT.

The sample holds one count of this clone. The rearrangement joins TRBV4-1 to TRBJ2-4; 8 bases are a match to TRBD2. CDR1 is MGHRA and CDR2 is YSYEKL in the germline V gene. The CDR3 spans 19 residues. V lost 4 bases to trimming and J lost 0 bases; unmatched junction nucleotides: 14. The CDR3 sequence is CASSPTRAGGYLAKNIQYF. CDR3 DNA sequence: TGCGCCAGCAGCCCAACTCGGGCGGGGGGTTACCTAGCCAAAAACATTCAGTACTTC.

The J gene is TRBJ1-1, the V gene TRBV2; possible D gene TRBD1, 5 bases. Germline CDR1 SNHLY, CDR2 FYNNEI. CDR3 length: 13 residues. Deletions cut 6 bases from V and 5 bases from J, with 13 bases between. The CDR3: CASRNRSDTEAFF. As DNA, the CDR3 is TGTGCCAGCAGGAACAGGTCTGATACTGAAGCTTTCTTT.

The chain's CDR3 is CASSFNGRGGYTF. The CDR3 DNA is TGTGCCAGCAGCTTCAATGGCAGGGGTGGCTACACCTTC. The J gene is TRBJ1-2, the V gene TRBV7-2, with D perhaps matching TRBD1 (6 bases). The germline V gene encodes CDR1 SGHTA and CDR2 FQGNSA. The V gene lost 3 bases and the J gene lost 7 bases, with 12 bases spanning the gap. The CDR3 consists of 13 residues.

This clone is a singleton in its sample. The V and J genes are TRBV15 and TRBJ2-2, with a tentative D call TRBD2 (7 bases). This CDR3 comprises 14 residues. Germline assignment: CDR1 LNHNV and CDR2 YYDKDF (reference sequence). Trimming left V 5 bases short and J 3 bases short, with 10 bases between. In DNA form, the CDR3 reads TGTGCCACCAGCGAGGGGGGGTACACCGGGGAGCTGTTTTTT. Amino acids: CATSEGGYTGELFF.